This TCR beta chain was sequenced for a study of T cells after posttransplantation cyclophosphamide (dated by TCRdb to about 2016). At the level of the whole study: Using TRB sequencing, the study followed how the T cell repertoire rebuilt after myeloablative bone marrow transplantation with posttransplantation cyclophosphamide given as GVHD prophylaxis. Antigen receptor sequencing was done on samples from about 40 PTCy-treated patients and from more than 15 related bone marrow donors of those patients. Blood from every one of the roughly 35 PTCy patients who had 1-year posttransplant specimens underwent TRB sequencing. In 3 patients, up to about 3 additional blood samples taken between 2 and 5.2 years after transplant also underwent TRB sequencing, as did pretransplant blood from a handful of patients. Because TRA and TRB clonality correlated tightly in fewer than ten samples, the subsequent TCR analyses were limited to TRB only. Public TRB sequences were checked against a database of over 3,500 sequences associated with responses to pathogens, tumor antigens, self-antigens and alloantigens. Findings and caveats that apply to the study as a whole: The TRB repertoires of T cells infiltrating skin or the GI tract showed only limited overlap with the TRB repertoires found in blood. Across the roughly 48 patients, TRB clonality was highly associated with recipient CMV seropositivity and CMV reactivation, and diversity with PTCy was similar to that in the CNI/methotrexate controls. Donor-recipient similarity was low at 1-2 months but increased during the first year, and donor CD8+ memory clones often dominated later blood repertoires.

Trimming removed 4 bases from V and 5 bases from J; the gene matches leave 6 bases unexplained. From the cysteine up to the phenylalanine, the CDR3 has a length of 14 residues. Of the read, only the CDR3 DNA is kept; its 42 bases are in frame from base 1. Sequences MDHEN (CDR1) and SYDVKM (CDR2) are obtained from the germline V gene. Genomic DNA was used for TRB sequencing, which was performed with the immunoSEQ assay at survey resolution or with the hsTCRB kit. Per the authors' processing: The immunoSEQ software handled the initial read processing, while the LymphoSeq R package was used for the repertoire analyses. For each TRB dataset, clonality was calculated as 1 minus normalized Shannon entropy, and the Gini coefficient was computed as well. To infer phenotypes in unsorted samples, TRB sequences from sorted subsets of the recipient or donor were mapped onto the unsorted samples of the same recipient. This immuneACCESS table, as held by TCRdb, lists in-frame sequences with V and J called but not all clones. Of the missing ones, under half trace to an unresolved V gene in checked studies; the others have no known cause. V and J calls and clone size follow that table, whereas D and trimming were derived from the DNA. The sample includes 22,000 or so clones, with under 85% observed a single time. The top ten clones comprise approximately 0.59% of the sample.

Comment on this clone: What antigen it recognizes has not been identified. No much larger clonotype is one base removed from it; base qualities were not supplied.

Related bone marrow donors provided peripheral blood samples on the day of marrow donation. Mononuclear cells from peripheral blood and bone marrow were separated by Ficoll-Hypaque density centrifugation and then cryopreserved. CD4+ and CD8+ T cells, including naive and memory subsets, were sorted by FACS on a FACSAria II. This TCR derives from an older woman in good health, CMV-negative, and a related stem cell transplant donor. Sample: memory CD4+ T cells sorted from PBMCs. The rearranged chain carries TRBV28 and TRBJ2-5; 8 middle bases align to TRBD1. The DNA sequence is as follows: TGTGCCAGCAGTTCGTATGCAGGGGGCGAGACCCAGTACTTC. Its product reads: CASSSYAGGETQYF.